Listed below are T cell receptor beta chains from one sample, sequenced in a study of blood T cell repertoires in COVID-19. Generated by immunoSEQ multiplex PCR, the TCRdb table keeps only in-frame clones and is missing some. The sample yields approximately 160,000 clones, over 70% seen once. The material sequenced was peripheral blood. These receptor sequences come from a man between 65 and 85 years old with acute or convalescent COVID-19. CDR3s leave out the opening cysteine and the closing phenylalanine or tryptophan.

j_call v_call cdr3_aa
TRBJ2-2 TRBV5-1 ASSSQFAGGTNTGELF
TRBJ2-5 TRBV14 ASSLLASGSEETQY
TRBJ1-2 TRBV7-9 ASSFDGTGPSYT
TRBJ1-2 TRBV5-1 ASSLAGQGDGYT
TRBJ2-3 TRBV7-2 ASSLYLAGGTDTQY
TRBJ2-7 TRBV28 ASRTPGIYYEQY
TRBJ2-2 TRBV19 ASTDRPNTGELF
TRBJ1-2 TRBV18 ASSPKQGIYGYT
TRBJ2-1 TRBV24-1 ATSDLYRNEQF
TRBJ1-5 TRBV19 ASSTGQVYQPQH
TRBJ1-1 TRBV6-4 ASSAGQGGTEAF
TRBJ1-1 TRBV5-1 ASSLDRGGTEAF